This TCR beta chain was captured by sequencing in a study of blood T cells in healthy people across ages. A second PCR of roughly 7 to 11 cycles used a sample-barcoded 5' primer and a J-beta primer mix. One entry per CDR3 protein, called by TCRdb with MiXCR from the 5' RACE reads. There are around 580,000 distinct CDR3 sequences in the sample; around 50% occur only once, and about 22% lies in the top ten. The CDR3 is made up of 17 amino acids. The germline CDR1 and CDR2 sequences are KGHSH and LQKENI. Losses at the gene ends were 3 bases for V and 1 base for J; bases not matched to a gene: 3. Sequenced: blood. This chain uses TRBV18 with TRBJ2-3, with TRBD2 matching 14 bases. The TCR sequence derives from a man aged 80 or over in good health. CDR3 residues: CASSPGTSGRGTDTQYF. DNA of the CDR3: TGTGCCAGCTCACCTGGGACTAGCGGGAGAGGCACAGATACGCAGTATTTT.